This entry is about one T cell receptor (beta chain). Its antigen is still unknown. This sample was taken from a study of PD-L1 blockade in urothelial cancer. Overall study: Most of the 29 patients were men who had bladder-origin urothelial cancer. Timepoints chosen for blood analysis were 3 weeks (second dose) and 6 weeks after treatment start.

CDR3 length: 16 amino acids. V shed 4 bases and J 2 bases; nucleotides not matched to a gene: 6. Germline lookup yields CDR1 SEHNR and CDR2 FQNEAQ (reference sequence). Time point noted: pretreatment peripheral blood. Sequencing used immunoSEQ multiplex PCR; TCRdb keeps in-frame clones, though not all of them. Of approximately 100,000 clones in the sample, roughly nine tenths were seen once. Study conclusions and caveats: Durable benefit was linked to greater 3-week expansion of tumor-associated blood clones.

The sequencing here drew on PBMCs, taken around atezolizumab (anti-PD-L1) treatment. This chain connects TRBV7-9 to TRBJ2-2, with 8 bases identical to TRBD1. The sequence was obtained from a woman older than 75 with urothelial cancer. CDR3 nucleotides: TGTGCCAGCAGCTCTCGATCAGGGGGCAACACCGGGGAGCTGTTTTTT. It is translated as CASSSRSGGNTGELFF.